These 19 T cell receptor beta chains were all obtained from the same sample, sequenced in a study of shared clonotypes between healthy human individuals. Naive CD8 populations comprised CD45RO-negative cells positively selected for CCR7, excluding terminally differentiated effector memory CD45RA+ cells. Clones were read by immunoSEQ multiplex PCR, and TCRdb kept only the in-frame ones, dropping some. This sample has 1.5 million to 2.5 million clones, with about 95% found just once. Sequencing was performed on naive CD8+ T cells sorted from blood. The receptors originated from a man aged 18 to 30 in good health.

The V and J genes are TRBV7-9 and TRBJ1-2; possibly TRBD1 for D (6 bases). Trimming took 5 bases from V and 2 from J, leaving 18 bases between them. This CDR3 contains 16 residues. CDR1 is SEHNR, CDR2 FQNEAQ, per germline (reference sequence). The DNA for the CDR3 is TGTGCCAGCAGCCTCAGGCGGGGGGGCGAGAACTATGGCTACACCTTC. Its protein product is CASSLRRGGENYGYTF. The whole variable domain, filled in from reference TRBV7-9 and TRBJ1-2, reads DTGVSQNPRHKITKRGQNVTFRCDPISEHNRLYWYRQTLGQGPEFLTYFQNEAQLEKSRLLSDRFSAERPKGSFSTLEIQRTEQGDSAMYLCASSLRRGGENYGYTFGSGTRLTVV.

The chain has TRBV5-1 and TRBJ2-3; 16 bases map to TRBD2. CDR1 SGHRS and CDR2 YFSETQ come from the germline V gene. The CDR3 sequence is 18 residues long. The V and J ends lost 6 bases and 6 bases, in that order; junction bases with no gene match: 13. CDR3 region: CASTAFPGLAGGPDTQYF. CDR3 DNA sequence: TGCGCCAGCACCGCTTTTCCGGGACTAGCGGGGGGGCCCGATACGCAGTATTTT.

The chain recombines TRBV14 with TRBJ2-1; unclear D gene. The CDR3 extends over 16 amino acids. Trimming left V 3 bases short and J 0 bases short, with 12 bases between. The V gene's germline CDR1 is SGHDN and CDR2 FVKESK. The CDR3 loop is CASSQTRASSYNEQFF. CDR3 in DNA: TGTGCCAGCAGCCAGACCCGCGCATCCTCCTACAATGAGCAGTTCTTC.

Points on this clone: Within the sample, other DNA sequences also encode this same CDR3. The chain uses TRBV19 and TRBJ2-7, with D perhaps given as TRBD1 or TRBD2 (5 bases each). Per germline, CDR1 LNHDA and CDR2 SQIVND (reference sequence). V dropped 6 bases and J dropped 0 bases, with 9 bases sitting between them. The CDR3 totals 13 residues. The DNA for the CDR3 is TGTGCCAGTAGCCCCGGGGCCTCCTACGAGCAGTACTTC. Residues: CASSPGASYEQYF.

V usage is TRBV7-9 and J usage is TRBJ2-1; D tentatively reads TRBD1 or TRBD2 (5 bases each). Germline values: CDR1 SEHNR, CDR2 FQNEAQ (reference sequence). V gave up 5 bases and J gave up 9 bases, with 14 bases separating them. The CDR3 runs 13 residues. The CDR3 bases are TGTGCCAGCAGCCCCAGAGGTGGGGGTGAGCAGTTCTTC. Its protein is CASSPRGGGEQFF.

V is TRBV5-1 and J is TRBJ1-6; D unclear. The CDR3 spans 15 residues. The germline V gene has CDR1 SGHRS and CDR2 YFSETQ. V was trimmed by 1 base and J by 4 bases, leaving 9 bases between them. The CDR3 region is CASSLKGFYNSPLHF. As DNA, the CDR3 is TGCGCCAGCAGCTTGAAGGGATTTTATAATTCACCCCTCCACTTT.

The chain combines TRBV6-1 with TRBJ1-1; tentatively, D is TRBD1 (5 bases). Looked up from germline, CDR1 is MNHNS and CDR2 is SASEGT. The CDR3 covers 12 residues. V was shortened by 2 bases and J by 10 bases, with 11 bases between the two germline ends. The CDR3 reads CASSEIGGPAFF. The CDR3 DNA is TGTGCCAGCAGTGAAATTGGGGGTCCAGCTTTCTTT.

The chain combines TRBV28 with TRBJ1-5; D is undetermined. This CDR3 is built from 12 residues. In germline, CDR1 is MDHEN, CDR2 SYDVKM. V was trimmed by 3 bases and J by 4 bases, leaving 4 bases between them. The CDR3 region has the DNA TGTGCCAGCAGTTTTGTTAATCAGCCCCAGCATTTT. This codes for CASSFVNQPQHF.

The J gene is TRBJ2-5, the V gene TRBV2, with TRBD2 identical over 11 bases. The V gene's germline CDR1 is SNHLY and CDR2 FYNNEI. The V segment lost 7 bases and the J segment 5 bases; nucleotides outside the gene matches: 3. This CDR3 comprises 13 residues. In DNA form, the CDR3 reads TGTGCCAGCATACTAGCGGGAGCTGAGACCCAGTACTTC. It translates to CASILAGAETQYF.

This sequence joins TRBV7-9 and TRBJ1-2; perhaps TRBD1 as D (5 bases). The ends were cut back, 5 bases at V and 2 bases at J, with 15 bases in the middle. The CDR3 spans 15 residues. In germline, CDR1 is SEHNR, CDR2 FQNEAQ (reference sequence). The CDR3 here is CASSPEVGANYGYTF. CDR3 bases: TGTGCCAGCAGCCCAGAGGTCGGGGCAAACTATGGCTACACCTTC. The variable domain in full, with the rest retrieved from reference TRBV7-9 and TRBJ1-2, is DTGVSQNPRHKITKRGQNVTFRCDPISEHNRLYWYRQTLGQGPEFLTYFQNEAQLEKSRLLSDRFSAERPKGSFSTLEIQRTEQGDSAMYLCASSPEVGANYGYTFGSGTRLTVV.

This chain joins TRBV4-1 and TRBJ2-1; D is unresolved. Germline V gives CDR1 MGHRA, CDR2 YSYEKL. Trimming removed 2 bases at V and 7 bases at J, with 15 bases between. CDR3 length: 15 amino acids. The CDR3 DNA reads as TGCGCCAGCAGCCAATTCCCTGGAGCGATGAATGAGCAGTTCTTC. This gives the protein CASSQFPGAMNEQFF.

The chain couples TRBV11-2 to TRBJ1-1; D is perhaps TRBD1 (5 bases). The germline V gene has CDR1 SGHAT and CDR2 FQNNGV. V lost 4 bases and J lost 5, with 8 bases in between. The CDR3 totals 12 residues. The CDR3 bases are TGTGCCAGCAGCTCTGGGACGACTGAAGCTTTCTTT. Encoded protein: CASSSGTTEAFF.

V usage is TRBV10-3 and J usage is TRBJ2-7; 13 positions agree with TRBD2. This CDR3 region has 18 residues. The ends lost 4 bases at V and 0 bases at J; junction bases unmatched: 9. Germline V gives CDR1 ENHRY, CDR2 SYGVKD. The CDR3 protein is CAISAGLAGASSSYEQYF. The CDR3, as DNA: TGTGCCATCAGTGCCGGACTAGCGGGAGCCAGCTCCTCCTACGAGCAGTACTTC.

The V call is TRBV19, the J call TRBJ1-1; D is uncertain. CDR3 length: 13 amino acids. Germline loops: CDR1 LNHDA, CDR2 SQIVND (reference sequence). V lost 5 bases, J lost 4 bases, and 11 bases lay in between. The CDR3 DNA reads as TGTGCCAGTAGTCCCGTCCCGGGCACTGAAGCTTTCTTT. The encoded protein is CASSPVPGTEAFF.

This clone came up once. This chain joins TRBV4-3 and TRBJ2-4; the D gene is possibly TRBD1 (6 bases). Germline V gene lookup returns CDR1 LGHNA and CDR2 YSLEER. Trimming cost V 0 bases and J 5 bases, with 11 bases left between them. CDR3 length: 15 residues. The CDR3 sequence is CASSQEGQYQNIQYF. Written as DNA, the CDR3 is TGCGCCAGCAGCCAAGAAGGACAGTACCAAAACATTCAGTACTTC.

The rearrangement uses TRBV27 and TRBJ1-2; no definite D call. The CDR3 is 14 amino acids. V was clipped by 6 bases and J by 4 bases, with 15 bases between them. Germline V gene lookup returns CDR1 MNHEY and CDR2 SMNVEV (reference sequence). CDR3 DNA: TGTGCCAGCAGCCCCATCCCCGGGATCTATGGCTACACCTTC. Protein product: CASSPIPGIYGYTF.

A word on this clone: Other DNA sequences in this specimen translate into the identical CDR3. The chain uses TRBV19 and TRBJ2-7; D is unclear. From germline, CDR1 is LNHDA and CDR2 SQIVND (reference sequence). This CDR3 contains 13 residues. The V end lost 1 base, the J end lost 3 bases, and 7 bases lay between the germline ends. The CDR3 reads CASSIGVGYEQYF. The CDR3 DNA reads TGTGCCAGTAGTATAGGCGTCGGCTACGAGCAGTACTTC.

The chain joins TRBV27 to TRBJ2-3; 9 bases match TRBD1. Looked up from germline, CDR1 is MNHEY and CDR2 is SMNVEV (reference sequence). CDR3 length: 17 residues. V lost 2 bases, J lost 2 bases, and 8 bases stayed unmatched. For the CDR3, the DNA is TGTGCCAGCAGTTTAGGACCCGGGACAGGGCTCACAGATACGCAGTATTTT. This translates into CASSLGPGTGLTDTQYF.

Remarks on this clone: The sample holds other DNA sequences that translate to the same CDR3. The chain recombines TRBV9 with TRBJ2-1, with TRBD1 identical over 8 bases. The CDR3 has 15 residues. V lost 0 bases, J lost 5 bases, and 4 bases stayed unmatched. Germline-derived CDR1 and CDR2 are SGDLS and YYNGEE. CDR3 DNA: TGTGCCAGCAGCGTAGCTGGACAGGGCCACAATGAGCAGTTCTTC. Amino acid sequence: CASSVAGQGHNEQFF.